This is a list of T cell receptor beta chains from one sample in a study of regulatory T cells in long-lasting Graves disease. TCRdb ran MiXCR on the multiplex PCR reads and lists one entry per CDR3 protein. The sample carries fewer than 650,000 distinct CDR3 sequences, roughly 15% recorded once. In addition, the sample was reused for a study of T cells in Graves' hyperthyroidism and ophthalmopathy.

The sample consisted of peripheral blood mononuclear cells (PBMCs), taken at new diagnosis, from a patient treated with antithyroid drugs. Every receptor here comes from a woman between 25 and 40 years old with Graves disease. Each CDR3 is given with its conserved first and last residue. The order of the fields is D gene, V gene, J gene, CDR3 protein. D genes are given only for firm matches.

d_gene: TRBD1; v_gene: TRBV28; j_gene: TRBJ1-6; CDR3aa: CASSTTGRGNSPLHF
d_gene: TRBD1; v_gene: TRBV28; j_gene: TRBJ1-3; CDR3aa: CASSPRQGLSGNTIYF
d_gene: TRBD2; v_gene: TRBV12-3/TRBV12-4; j_gene: TRBJ2-1; CDR3aa: CASTLRVSGRFYNEQFF
d_gene: TRBD2; v_gene: TRBV12-3/TRBV12-4; j_gene: TRBJ2-7; CDR3aa: CASSSALTSGSSYEQYF
d_gene: .; v_gene: TRBV19; j_gene: TRBJ1-5; CDR3aa: CASSIDRAENQPQHF
d_gene: .; v_gene: TRBV4-2; j_gene: TRBJ2-7; CDR3aa: CASSQELTSFYEQYF
d_gene: .; v_gene: TRBV20-1; j_gene: TRBJ2-1; CDR3aa: CSAPPPAFSYNEQFF
d_gene: TRBD2; v_gene: TRBV12-3/TRBV12-4; j_gene: TRBJ2-1; CDR3aa: CASSLEGLAGVEQFF
d_gene: .; v_gene: TRBV12-3/TRBV12-4; j_gene: TRBJ2-5; CDR3aa: CASNGERSWETQYF
d_gene: TRBD1; v_gene: TRBV29-1; j_gene: TRBJ2-3; CDR3aa: CSASTGGSTDTQYF
d_gene: .; v_gene: TRBV6-2/TRBV6-3; j_gene: TRBJ2-7; CDR3aa: CASSQIPGQGTTYEQYF
d_gene: TRBD1; v_gene: TRBV11-2; j_gene: TRBJ2-3; CDR3aa: CASSRGTGVNTDTQYF
d_gene: TRBD2; v_gene: TRBV6-1; j_gene: TRBJ2-3; CDR3aa: CASSLWGGRESTDTQYF
d_gene: .; v_gene: TRBV5-1; j_gene: TRBJ1-4; CDR3aa: CASSHFRGQNEKPFF
d_gene: .; v_gene: TRBV12-3/TRBV12-4; j_gene: TRBJ2-1; CDR3aa: CASRAGVEQFF
d_gene: TRBD1; v_gene: TRBV5-1; j_gene: TRBJ2-2; CDR3aa: CASSLPGGANTGELFF
d_gene: TRBD2; v_gene: TRBV20-1; j_gene: TRBJ2-7; CDR3aa: CSATRLAGGYEQYF
d_gene: TRBD1; v_gene: TRBV7-9; j_gene: TRBJ2-2; CDR3aa: CASRSRTGGNTGELFF
d_gene: TRBD1; v_gene: TRBV5-1; j_gene: TRBJ2-3; CDR3aa: CASSFPRTGEWGTDTQYF
d_gene: .; v_gene: TRBV9; j_gene: TRBJ2-5; CDR3aa: CASSVAGGHQETQYF
d_gene: .; v_gene: TRBV9; j_gene: TRBJ2-1; CDR3aa: CASSPREQGEQFF
d_gene: .; v_gene: TRBV20-1; j_gene: TRBJ2-7; CDR3aa: CSASLVEQYF
d_gene: .; v_gene: TRBV12-3/TRBV12-4; j_gene: TRBJ1-4; CDR3aa: CASSASGTLMTEKLFF
d_gene: .; v_gene: TRBV27; j_gene: TRBJ1-1; CDR3aa: CASSQGSAEAFF
d_gene: .; v_gene: TRBV18; j_gene: TRBJ1-1; CDR3aa: CASSPPRTAYAEAFF
d_gene: .; v_gene: TRBV16; j_gene: TRBJ2-1; CDR3aa: CASSQGGLNEQFF
d_gene: TRBD1; v_gene: TRBV28; j_gene: TRBJ2-1; CDR3aa: CASNPPDRAPLGQFF
d_gene: TRBD2; v_gene: TRBV19; j_gene: TRBJ2-1; CDR3aa: CASSLAGQSYNEQFF
d_gene: TRBD2; v_gene: TRBV19; j_gene: TRBJ2-5; CDR3aa: CASSLGLAGLGQETQYF
d_gene: .; v_gene: TRBV2; j_gene: TRBJ2-7; CDR3aa: CASSPSLNLAPTEQYF
d_gene: TRBD2; v_gene: TRBV20-1; j_gene: .; CDR3aa: CSAGVAGEEETQYF
d_gene: .; v_gene: TRBV14; j_gene: TRBJ2-5; CDR3aa: CVSSLPGTYEETQYF
d_gene: .; v_gene: TRBV13; j_gene: TRBJ1-1; CDR3aa: CASALNGRPEAFF
d_gene: .; v_gene: TRBV28; j_gene: TRBJ2-5; CDR3aa: CASYSPRLGETQYF
d_gene: .; v_gene: TRBV6-1; j_gene: TRBJ1-4; CDR3aa: CASSNDPNFHREANEKLFF
d_gene: TRBD2; v_gene: TRBV12-5; j_gene: TRBJ2-1; CDR3aa: CASAIRGEGWDEQFF
d_gene: .; v_gene: TRBV12-3/TRBV12-4; j_gene: TRBJ1-5; CDR3aa: CASSNRARNQPQHF
d_gene: TRBD1; v_gene: TRBV12-3/TRBV12-4; j_gene: TRBJ2-7; CDR3aa: CASSQRQGTYEQYF
d_gene: TRBD1; v_gene: TRBV6-1; j_gene: TRBJ1-4; CDR3aa: CASSATWTGVEKLFF
d_gene: .; v_gene: TRBV15; j_gene: TRBJ1-5; CDR3aa: CATSRVGTYQPQHF
d_gene: .; v_gene: TRBV12-3/TRBV12-4; j_gene: TRBJ2-1; CDR3aa: CASSATGEINEQFF
d_gene: TRBD2; v_gene: TRBV2; j_gene: TRBJ2-1; CDR3aa: CASSSGITYNEQFF
d_gene: .; v_gene: TRBV28; j_gene: TRBJ2-3; CDR3aa: CASSILLDVSSTDTQYF
d_gene: .; v_gene: TRBV6-2/TRBV6-3; j_gene: TRBJ2-3; CDR3aa: CASSSNRLQDTQYF
d_gene: .; v_gene: TRBV20-1; j_gene: TRBJ1-3; CDR3aa: CSARGATGLSGNTIYF
d_gene: TRBD1; v_gene: TRBV2; j_gene: TRBJ2-7; CDR3aa: CASVGQIHYEQYF
d_gene: TRBD1; v_gene: TRBV2; j_gene: TRBJ2-3; CDR3aa: CASSVGQFTDTQYF
d_gene: TRBD1; v_gene: TRBV11-2; j_gene: TRBJ2-3; CDR3aa: CASSLVRGPGTDTQYF
d_gene: TRBD2; v_gene: TRBV29-1; j_gene: TRBJ2-1; CDR3aa: CSVVTSVNNEQFF
d_gene: .; v_gene: TRBV6-1; j_gene: TRBJ2-7; CDR3aa: CASSEDRYEQYF
d_gene: .; v_gene: TRBV30; j_gene: TRBJ1-2; CDR3aa: CARDHRDGYGYTF
d_gene: .; v_gene: TRBV6-1; j_gene: TRBJ2-1; CDR3aa: CASRTKGGTEQFF
d_gene: .; v_gene: TRBV20-1; j_gene: TRBJ1-2; CDR3aa: CSTDSSYGYTF
d_gene: .; v_gene: TRBV7-2; j_gene: TRBJ1-1; CDR3aa: CASSLVGTTEAFF
d_gene: TRBD2; v_gene: TRBV12-3/TRBV12-4; j_gene: TRBJ2-1; CDR3aa: CASRRTSGSYNEQSF
d_gene: .; v_gene: TRBV7-2; j_gene: TRBJ2-1; CDR3aa: CASSLEAGHEQFF
d_gene: .; v_gene: TRBV9; j_gene: TRBJ1-1; CDR3aa: CASSVDLNTEAFF
d_gene: .; v_gene: TRBV25-1; j_gene: TRBJ1-1; CDR3aa: CASRGGLNTEAFF
d_gene: TRBD2; v_gene: TRBV20-1; j_gene: TRBJ2-3; CDR3aa: CSVLGRAPDTQYF